These T cell receptor beta chains were read from a single sample in a study of blood T cell repertoires in COVID-19. Sequenced by immunoSEQ multiplex PCR; TCRdb stores in-frame clones only, minus some. This sample has about 26,000 clones, with 85% to 90% found just once. The sample was peripheral blood. The receptors come from a man between 65 and 80 years old with acute or convalescent COVID-19. Both conserved end residues are part of each CDR3. Each record gives: J gene, clone size, V gene, D gene, CDR3 protein, CDR3 DNA. The D gene is left open where the match is weak. A clone size is listed for some rows: how often the clone was seen (once, few, many), or a class if it is expanded.

TRBJ1-6	NA	TRBV13	TRBD1	CASRRDRGRNSPLHF	TGTGCCAGCAGACGAGACAGGGGGCGAAATTCACCCCTCCACTTT
TRBJ1-4	NA	TRBV2	TRBD1	CASSEGDRDNEKLFF	TGTGCCAGCAGTGAAGGGGACAGAGATAATGAAAAACTGTTTTTT
TRBJ2-3	NA	TRBV11-1	NA	CASSLRTDTQYF	TGTGCCAGCAGCTTGCGGACAGATACGCAGTATTTT
TRBJ2-1	NA	TRBV5-4	TRBD2	CASSLVGSGISHEQFF	TGTGCCAGCAGCTTGGTGGGTAGCGGGATTTCTCATGAGCAGTTCTTC
TRBJ2-1	NA	TRBV7-9	TRBD1	CASSLRGQAHNEQFF	TGTGCCAGCAGCTTGCGAGGACAGGCCCACAATGAGCAGTTCTTC
TRBJ1-5	NA	TRBV28	NA	CASSSQGYGNQPQHF	TGTGCCAGCAGTTCGCAGGGGTACGGCAATCAGCCCCAGCATTTT
TRBJ1-6	NA	TRBV27	NA	CASSWGSGVSPLHF	TGTGCCAGCAGTTGGGGCTCGGGGGTTTCACCCCTCCACTTT
TRBJ2-4	NA	TRBV19	TRBD1	CASSPGTGNLAKNIQYF	TGTGCCAGTAGTCCCGGGACAGGTAACCTAGCCAAAAACATTCAGTACTTC
TRBJ2-7	NA	TRBV5-4	TRBD2	CASSLEFASGEQYF	TGTGCCAGCAGCTTGGAGTTTGCTAGCGGGGAGCAGTACTTC
TRBJ2-1	NA	TRBV7-8	TRBD2	CASSLAGRDHNEQFF	TGTGCCAGCAGCTTAGCCGGGAGGGACCACAATGAGCAGTTCTTC
TRBJ2-7	NA	TRBV29-1	TRBD1	CSVVTGSSYEQYF	TGCAGCGTTGTGACAGGGAGCTCCTACGAGCAGTACTTC
TRBJ1-4	once	TRBV6-5	NA	CASRRTANEKLFF	TGTGCCAGCAGGCGGACAGCTAATGAAAAACTGTTTTTT
TRBJ1-5	NA	TRBV7-9	TRBD1	CASSWDRGNSNQPQHF	TGTGCCAGCAGCTGGGACAGGGGGAATAGCAATCAGCCCCAGCATTTT
TRBJ1-4	NA	TRBV4-1	NA	CASSQGWRITTNEKLFF	TGCGCCAGCAGCCAAGGGTGGAGGATTACAACTAATGAAAAACTGTTTTTT